The clone carrying this TCR beta chain showed up many times. The data are from a study of neurological immune-mediated disorders. Time point: technical triplicate 1. Stored at -80 C, 2 million PBMCs were the source of the unsorted libraries. This CDR3 is built from 14 residues. V dropped 0 bases and J dropped 4 bases, with 7 bases sitting between them. Germline V gene sequence: CDR1 SGDLS, CDR2 YYNGEE. Synthesis of cDNA was performed by 5'RACE using 10-nucleotide random UMIs. MiXCR, applied by TCRdb to the 5' RACE reads, yields one record per CDR3 protein. This sample yields approximately 36,000 distinct CDR3 sequences, of which approximately 10% are seen a single time; roughly 4% belongs to the top ten.

The TCR sequence derives from a man in his sixties with HTLV-1-associated myelopathy (HAM/TSP). The specimen was PBMCs. The rearrangement joins TRBV9 to TRBJ2-2, with D perhaps matching TRBD2 (6 bases). As DNA, the CDR3 is TGTGCCAGCAGCGTAGCGGGAGTCACCGGGGAGCTGTTTTTT. Amino acids: CASSVAGVTGELFF.